One sample yielded the 12 T cell receptor beta chains listed below, sequenced in a study of metastatic and nonmetastatic thyroid tumors. TCRdb recomputed clones from the PCR reads via MiXCR. This sample yields 25,000 to 35,000 clones, of which about 32% are seen a single time; 25% to 35% belongs to the top ten. Patients were all untreated before their thyroid surgery. The sequenced material came from blood. Receptors were obtained from a female donor with papillary thyroid cancer or a benign thyroid nodule (not recorded which). Some clones in this sample may be carry-over from other donors' samples.

Concerning this clone itself: This CDR3 fails to terminate in the conserved phenylalanine or tryptophan, so it likely reflects a read error. This chain links TRBV11-2 with TRBJ2-1, with TRBD1 matching 8 bases. The CDR3 sequence is 15 residues long. The V and J ends lost 1 base and 9 bases, in that order; junction bases with no gene match: 8. The germline V gene encodes CDR1 SGHAT and CDR2 FQNNGV. CDR3 sequence: CASSLGTGKHTEQFY. CDR3 sequence (DNA): TGTGCCAGCAGCTTAGGGACAGGGAAACATACTGAGCAGTTCTAC.

V is TRBV11-2 and J is TRBJ1-5, with D tentatively TRBD1 (5 bases). V was shortened by 0 bases and J by 1 base, with 22 bases between the two germline ends. This CDR3 is built from 20 residues. Germline V gene lookup returns CDR1 SGHAT and CDR2 FQNNGV. The CDR3 here is CASSLDVSRVGFSSNQPQHF. As DNA, the CDR3 is TGTGCCAGCAGCTTAGATGTTTCCAGGGTCGGCTTTTCGAGCAATCAGCCCCAGCATTTT.

J is TRBJ1-2 and V is TRBV11-2; TRBD1 aligns across 8 bases. The trim removed 2 bases at V and 6 bases at J, leaving 5 bases unmatched. The CDR3 contains 14 residues. Germline CDR1 is SGHAT and CDR2 is FQNNGV. This CDR3 reads CASSLNQGAHGYTF. The CDR3 bases are TGTGCCAGCAGCTTAAATCAGGGGGCTCATGGCTACACCTTC.

V and J are TRBV6-4 and TRBJ2-1; 12 nucleotides align to TRBD2. V lost 2 bases to trimming and J lost 8 bases; unmatched junction nucleotides: 1. Looked up from germline, CDR1 is MRHNA and CDR2 is SNTAGT. The CDR3 totals 14 residues. The CDR3 loop reads CASSDASGGDEQFF. The CDR3 coding sequence is TGTGCCAGCAGTGACGCTAGCGGGGGGGATGAGCAGTTCTTC.

Many counts were recorded for this clone. The chain combines TRBV4-2 with TRBJ2-3, with 13 bases that match TRBD2. The CDR3 has 18 amino acids. With 8 bases clipped from V and 1 base from J, the junction kept 12 bases outside the gene matches. Per the germline V gene, CDR1 is LGHNA and CDR2 is YNFKEQ. CDR3 in amino acids: CASSGLAGVAGGTDTQYF. Written as DNA, the CDR3 is TGTGCCAGCTCTGGACTAGCGGGAGTAGCAGGTGGCACAGATACGCAGTATTTT.

Remarks on this clone: An end of the junction does not agree with germline; a read error may underlie this. V and J are TRBV2 and TRBJ1-5, with D uncertain. This CDR3 comprises 17 residues. Germline CDR1 SNHLY, CDR2 FYNNEI. As DNA, the CDR3 is TGTGCCAGCAAACCGGGTCTTTCCCGTGATAGCAATCAGCCCCAGCGTTTT. Translated: CASKPGLSRDSNQPQRF. Full variable domain (outside the CDR3, taken from reference TRBV2 and TRBJ1-5): EPEVTQTPSHQVTQMGQEVILRCVPISNHLYFYWYRQILGQKVEFLVSFYNNEISEKSEIFDDQFSVERPDGSNFTLKIRSTKLEDSAMYFCASKPGLSRDSNQPQRFGDGTRLSIL.

This clone was counted at least ten times. V gene TRBV20-1 combines with J gene TRBJ2-7; TRBD2 aligns across 13 bases. The CDR3 is 16 residues long. With 0 bases clipped from V and 3 bases from J, the junction kept 5 bases outside the gene matches. CDR1 is DFQATT and CDR2 is SNEGSKA in the germline V gene (reference sequence). The CDR3: CSARDAGLAGIYEQYF. CDR3 nucleotide sequence: TGCAGTGCTAGAGATGCGGGACTAGCGGGAATCTACGAGCAGTACTTC.

The rearrangement links TRBV6-2 or TRBV6-3 to TRBJ1-6, with D possibly matching TRBD1 (5 bases). Germline V gives CDR1 MNHEY, CDR2 SVGEGT. This CDR3 is 13 amino acids long. V dropped 2 bases and J dropped 7 bases, with 6 bases sitting between them. The CDR3 sequence is CASSYEGNSPLHF. CDR3 sequence (DNA): TGTGCCAGCAGTTACGAGGGGAATTCACCCCTCCACTTT.

This clone has more than one count but fewer than ten. This chain uses TRBV19 with TRBJ2-1; perhaps TRBD2 as D (6 bases). This CDR3 is 13 amino acids long. Germline V CDR1 and CDR2: LNHDA, SQIVND (reference sequence). The V gene lost 10 bases and the J gene lost 10 bases, with 20 bases spanning the gap. The chain's CDR3 is CATHSGGLREQFF. CDR3 bases: TGTGCCACACATAGCGGAGGACTCAGGGAGCAGTTCTTC.

The table lists this clone with many counts. The chain combines TRBV18 with TRBJ1-1; tentatively, D is TRBD1 (6 bases). Trimming stripped 4 bases from V and 2 bases from J, with 17 bases between. This CDR3 is 16 amino acids long. Germline assignment: CDR1 KGHSH and CDR2 LQKENI. The CDR3, as DNA: TGTGCCAGCTCACAAAGGGGGAAAGGGTCAAACACTGAAGCTTTCTTT. Protein: CASSQRGKGSNTEAFF. Full variable domain (rest looked up from reference TRBV18 and TRBJ1-1): NAGVMQNPRHLVRRRGQEARLRCSPMKGHSHVYWYRQLPEEGLKFMVYLQKENIIDESGMPKERFSAEFPKEGPSILRIQQVVRGDSAAYFCASSQRGKGSNTEAFFGQGTRLTVV.

The table lists this clone with many counts. The chain joins TRBV5-6 to TRBJ2-3; 7 bases are shared with TRBD1. V was pared by 1 base and J by 2 bases, with 4 bases of the junction left unmatched. The CDR3 runs 15 residues. In germline, CDR1 is SGHDT, CDR2 YYEEEE. Written as DNA, the CDR3 is TGTGCCAGCAGCTTGAGGCAGGGGGTCACAGATACGCAGTATTTT. It encodes CASSLRQGVTDTQYF.

A note on this clone: The junction departs from the called germline gene at one end, perhaps through a read error. V and J are TRBV6-5 and TRBJ1-1; the D is unclear. The CDR3 is 13 amino acids. Germline lookup yields CDR1 MNHEY and CDR2 SVGAGI. The CDR3 protein is CARTYSENTEPVF. In DNA form, the CDR3 reads TGTGCCAGAACTTACTCGGAGAACACTGAACCTGTCTTT.